Listed here are 30 T cell receptor beta chains from one sample, sequenced in a study of blood T cell repertoires in COVID-19. The assay was immunoSEQ multiplex PCR, and TCRdb's table has in-frame clones only and misses some. The repertoire consists of 310,000 or so clones, with over 80% occurring once and the leading ten covering approximately 9%. The material sequenced was PBMCs or T cells enriched from blood (not recorded which). These receptors were obtained from a woman between 18 and 29 years old who had recovered from COVID-19.

The gene calls are TRBV11-3 and TRBJ2-1, with 12 bases that match TRBD2. The ends lost 1 base at V and 9 bases at J; junction bases unmatched: 10. CDR1 is SGHNT, CDR2 YENEEA, per germline. This CDR3 is 17 amino acids long. This CDR3 reads CASSLAAPLAGGVEQFF. The CDR3 coding sequence is TGTGCCAGCAGCTTAGCCGCACCACTAGCGGGAGGCGTTGAGCAGTTCTTC. Supplemented by reference TRBV11-3 and TRBJ2-1, the full variable domain reads EAGVVQSPRYKIIEKKQPVAFWCNPISGHNTLYWYLQNLGQGPELLIRYENEEAVDDSQLPKDRFSAERLKGVDSTLKIQPAELGDSAVYLCASSLAAPLAGGVEQFFGPGTRLTVL.

The V gene is TRBV5-1, the J gene TRBJ1-1; TRBD1 might be the D (5 bases). CDR3 length: 15 amino acids. The germline V gene encodes CDR1 SGHRS and CDR2 YFSETQ. V dropped 0 bases and J dropped 1 base, with 10 bases sitting between them. CDR3 residues: CASSLGGGWNTEAFF. The CDR3 DNA is TGCGCCAGCAGCTTGGGTGGGGGGTGGAACACTGAAGCTTTCTTT.

The chain carries TRBV2 and TRBJ1-1, with D tentatively TRBD1 (6 bases). CDR3 length: 12 residues. Germline CDR1 and CDR2: SNHLY and FYNNEI. Trimming left V 4 bases short and J 11 bases short, with 14 bases between. CDR3 amino acids: CASSGWGGPAFF. The CDR3, as DNA: TGTGCCAGCAGTGGTTGGGGGGGCCCGGCTTTCTTT.

The rearrangement uses TRBV29-1 and TRBJ1-1; 7 nucleotides line up with TRBD1. V lost 2 bases and J lost 1; bases outside the gene matches: 1. Germline loops: CDR1 SQVTM, CDR2 ANQGSEA. The CDR3 sequence is 13 residues long. CDR3 loop: CSVERDRNTEAFF. The DNA of the CDR3 is TGCAGCGTTGAAAGGGACAGGAACACTGAAGCTTTCTTT.

The chain links TRBV7-9 to TRBJ2-5; D remains ambiguous. V was trimmed by 4 bases and J by 0 bases, leaving 6 bases between them. The germline gives CDR1 SEHNR, CDR2 FQNEAQ (reference sequence). This CDR3 is 13 amino acids long. The CDR3 nucleotides are TGTGCCAGCAGCTGGAGTTACCAAGAGACCCAGTACTTC. Translating it yields CASSWSYQETQYF.

The chain joins TRBV30 to TRBJ1-2, with TRBD1 identical over 8 bases. The CDR3 contains 14 residues. Germline values: CDR1 GTSNPN, CDR2 SVGIG (reference sequence). The trim removed 3 bases at V and 5 bases at J, leaving 8 bases unmatched. The CDR3 region has the DNA TGTGCCTGGAGGGACAGGGAAGTTATTTATGGCTACACCTTC. Translating it yields CAWRDREVIYGYTF.

The CDR3 coding sequence is TGTGCCAGTATCTCAGGCTCTTCAGGAAACACCATATATTTT. It translates to CASISGSSGNTIYF. The chain is built from TRBV28 and TRBJ1-3; D is undetermined. Germline V gene lookup returns CDR1 MDHEN and CDR2 SYDVKM. V lost 9 bases, J lost 4 bases, and 16 bases lay in between. The CDR3 spans 14 residues.

J is TRBJ2-1 and V is TRBV5-8; D remains ambiguous. This CDR3 region has 16 residues. The germline gives CDR1 SGHTS, CDR2 YDEGEE. Trimming took 5 bases from V and 4 from J, leaving 19 bases between them. This chain's CDR3 is CASSSIVRVLYNEQFF. The CDR3 DNA reads TGTGCCAGCAGTTCGATAGTCCGGGTATTATACAATGAGCAGTTCTTC.

This chain uses TRBV29-1 with TRBJ1-2, with 8 bases identical to TRBD1. The CDR3 length is 13 residues. From germline, CDR1 is SQVTM and CDR2 ANQGSEA. Unmatched junction bases numbered 4, after V lost 5 bases and J lost 2 bases. The CDR3 DNA is TGCAGCGTTAACTCAGGGGGCAACTATGGCTACACCTTC. Translation: CSVNSGGNYGYTF. Filled out from reference TRBV29-1 and TRBJ1-2, the complete variable domain reads SAVISQKPSRDICQRGTSLTIQCQVDSQVTMMFWYRQQPGQSLTLIATANQGSEATYESGFVIDKFPISRPNLTFSTLTVSNMSPEDSSIYLCSVNSGGNYGYTFGSGTRLTVV.

The sample holds a few counts of this clone. The CDR3 here is CASSQTGMNTGELFF. The CDR3 nucleotides read TGTGCCAGCAGCCAGACAGGGATGAACACCGGGGAGCTGTTTTTT. The chain employs TRBV7-3 and TRBJ2-2; 7 positions match TRBD1. V was pared by 5 bases and J by 1 base, with 4 bases of the junction left unmatched. CDR3 length equals 15 residues. Germline CDR1 and CDR2: SGHTA and FQGTGA.

This chain uses TRBV28 with TRBJ2-1; tentative D call: TRBD2 (6 bases). Germline V gene lookup returns CDR1 MDHEN and CDR2 SYDVKM. Trimming left V 8 bases short and J 2 bases short, with 16 bases between. The CDR3 is made up of 15 amino acids. CDR3 coding DNA: TGTGCCAGCTGCCGACTGACGGGGGCCTACAATGAGCAGTTCTTC. It encodes CASCRLTGAYNEQFF.

The V call is TRBV24-1, the J call TRBJ2-1, with 9 bases aligning to TRBD1. V trimming: 3 bases; J trimming: 3 bases; junction bases outside the gene matches: 8. The CDR3 spans 17 residues. Germline V lookup: CDR1 KGHDR, CDR2 SFDVKD. The CDR3 reads CATSDPEGTGNYNEQFF. CDR3 DNA: TGTGCCACCAGTGATCCCGAAGGGACAGGGAACTACAATGAGCAGTTCTTC.

The J gene is TRBJ2-3, the V gene TRBV11-1; possibly TRBD1 for D (6 bases). Germline CDR1 reads SGHAT; CDR2 reads FQDESV (reference sequence). There are 15 residues in the CDR3. Trimming pared 2 bases from V and 1 base from J, leaving 10 bases between. The CDR3 sequence is CASSLYRVGTDTQYF. DNA of the CDR3: TGTGCCAGCAGCTTATACAGGGTCGGCACAGATACGCAGTATTTT.

The genes are TRBV5-1 and TRBJ2-1, with 13 positions matching TRBD2. Germline trimming cut 4 bases from V and 2 bases from J; bases unmatched to any gene: 6. CDR1 SGHRS and CDR2 YFSETQ come from the germline V gene. The CDR3 has 17 residues. CDR3: CASSRGLAGTAYNEQFF. Here the CDR3 DNA reads TGCGCCAGCAGCAGGGGACTAGCGGGGACTGCCTACAATGAGCAGTTCTTC.

The rearrangement links TRBV7-2 to TRBJ2-3; TRBD2 agrees at 9 bases. Unmatched junction bases numbered 8, after V lost 1 base and J lost 6 bases. CDR1 is SGHTA, CDR2 FQGNSA, per germline. The CDR3 consists of 16 residues. The CDR3 spells CASSLVGLAGVDTQYF. The CDR3, as DNA: TGTGCCAGCAGCTTAGTTGGGTTAGCGGGGGTGGATACGCAGTATTTT.

This clone has only one observation. The chain recombines TRBV5-1 with TRBJ1-1; D call uncertain. Between the trimmed V and J ends, which lost 2 bases and 1 base, there was a span of 18 bases. Germline CDR1 and CDR2: SGHRS and YFSETQ. This CDR3 is 17 amino acids long. CDR3 DNA: TGCGCCAGCAGCTTAGATTCCACTTGGCGGGGGAACACTGAAGCTTTCTTT. Translating gives CASSLDSTWRGNTEAFF.

This clone came up a few times. In nucleotides, the CDR3 is TGCGCCAGCAGTCAATCGGGGACAGGGTTCACCTACGAGCAGTACTTC. Translated: CASSQSGTGFTYEQYF. The chain joins TRBV23-1 to TRBJ2-7; 9 bases fit TRBD1. TRBV23-1 is an open reading frame whose function is uncertain. With V trimmed by 0 bases and J by 2 bases, 5 bases remained unmatched. There are 16 residues in the CDR3.

CDR3 sequence (DNA): TGTGCCAGCAGTGATACCAGGGGAGCGGCTGGCTACACCTTC. Its protein product is CASSDTRGAAGYTF. The J gene is TRBJ1-2, the V gene TRBV6-1; D is possibly TRBD1 (6 bases). Germline CDR1 and CDR2: MNHNS and SASEGT. The CDR3 is 14 residues long. The V and J ends lost 3 bases and 7 bases respectively, with 15 bases between them.

In nucleotides, the CDR3 is TGTGCCAGCAGTCCCTCCCCACTAGCGGGAAGCGACGAGCAGTACTTC. Protein: CASSPSPLAGSDEQYF. The rearrangement uses TRBV27 and TRBJ2-7, with TRBD2 matching 10 bases. This CDR3 has 16 residues. The junction had 12 bases not matched to a gene; V was cut back by 5 bases and J by 5 bases. The germline V gene encodes CDR1 MNHEY and CDR2 SMNVEV (reference sequence).

The rearrangement joins TRBV7-3 to TRBJ1-1, with D maybe TRBD1 (5 bases). Germline CDR1 SGHTA, CDR2 FQGTGA. Trimming removed 5 bases from V and 1 base from J, with 14 bases in between. The CDR3 runs to 15 residues. The chain's CDR3 is CASSTQGGENTEAFF. The CDR3 DNA is TGTGCCAGCAGCACCCAGGGAGGCGAGAACACTGAAGCTTTCTTT.

The rearrangement links TRBV6-5 to TRBJ1-1, with D maybe TRBD1 (5 bases). From germline, CDR1 is MNHEY and CDR2 SVGAGI. The length of the CDR3 is 12 residues. Trimming took 0 bases from V and 9 from J, leaving 8 bases between them. The CDR3, as DNA: TGTGCCAGCAGTTACTCGGGGGGAAAAGCTTTCTTT. Encoded protein: CASSYSGGKAFF.

The gene calls are TRBV5-1 and TRBJ2-3; 9 nucleotides agree with TRBD2. This CDR3 is 16 amino acids long. Unmatched junction bases numbered 9, after V lost 2 bases and J lost 5 bases. Germline CDR1 SGHRS, CDR2 YFSETQ. The CDR3 loop reads CASSFERGAARDTQYF. The CDR3 bases are TGCGCCAGCAGCTTCGAGCGGGGGGCAGCACGAGATACGCAGTATTTT.

J is TRBJ1-2 and V is TRBV3-1 (or the pseudogene TRBV3-2); D uncertain. CDR3 size: 15 residues. Germline lookup yields CDR1 LGHDT and CDR2 YNNKEL (reference sequence). V was trimmed by 2 bases and J by 3 bases, leaving 13 bases between them. The CDR3 DNA sequence: TGTGCCAGCAGCCAATTTTCAGGCAGCCACTATGGCTACACCTTC. It is translated as CASSQFSGSHYGYTF.

This rearrangement joins TRBV4-2 to TRBJ2-7, with 14 bases aligning to TRBD2. With 5 bases clipped from V and 4 bases from J, the junction kept 4 bases outside the gene matches. The CDR3 length is 15 residues. CDR1 LGHNA and CDR2 YNFKEQ come from the germline V gene. The CDR3 spells CASSDGTSGGYEQYF. For the CDR3, the DNA is TGTGCCAGCAGCGACGGGACTAGCGGGGGTTACGAGCAGTACTTC.

V and J are TRBV6-5 and TRBJ2-7; the D is unclear. This CDR3 spans 13 amino acids. Germline CDR1 MNHEY, CDR2 SVGAGI. The V gene lost 0 bases and the J gene lost 1 base, with 4 bases spanning the gap. For the CDR3, the DNA is TGTGCCAGCAGTTACTCGCAGTCCTACGAGCAGTACTTC. Its protein is CASSYSQSYEQYF.

This clone was observed once. V and J are TRBV6-2 or TRBV6-3 and TRBJ2-1; 11 bases are a match to TRBD1. The V segment lost 4 bases and the J segment 6 bases; nucleotides outside the gene matches: 14. Germline CDR1 and CDR2: MNHEY and SVGEGT. The CDR3 sequence is 18 residues long. The CDR3 DNA follows: TGTGCCAGCAGTTTAGATCCACCGGGACAGGGGGTTGGCAATGAGCAGTTCTTC. Protein product: CASSLDPPGQGVGNEQFF.

V is TRBV9 and J is TRBJ1-4, with 7 bases matching TRBD1. Looked up from germline, CDR1 is SGDLS and CDR2 is YYNGEE. Trimming at V came to 4 bases and at J to 8 bases, leaving 11 bases not matched to a gene. CDR3 length: 15 residues. The CDR3 reads CASSPPGGLGEKLFF. In nucleotides, the CDR3 is TGTGCCAGCAGCCCCCCAGGGGGTTTAGGGGAAAAACTGTTTTTT.

The chain has TRBV27 and TRBJ1-1; TRBD1 aligns across 8 bases. The V and J ends lost 4 bases and 8 bases, in that order; junction bases with no gene match: 15. The CDR3 has 16 amino acids. Germline CDR1 MNHEY, CDR2 SMNVEV (reference sequence). CDR3 in amino acids: CASSSRDGQGREEAFF. DNA of the CDR3: TGTGCCAGCAGTTCCCGCGACGGACAGGGTCGGGAAGAAGCTTTCTTT.

This chain connects TRBV9 to TRBJ2-1; D gene uncertain. Trimming left V 1 base short and J 6 bases short, with 8 bases between. The CDR3 is 13 amino acids. Germline CDR1 SGDLS, CDR2 YYNGEE. The CDR3 protein is CASSVSRGNEQFF. DNA of the CDR3: TGTGCCAGCAGCGTATCAAGAGGCAATGAGCAGTTCTTC.

The chain uses TRBV9 and TRBJ2-7; TRBD1 matches 8 bases. This CDR3 has 15 amino acids. From germline, CDR1 is SGDLS and CDR2 YYNGEE. Trimming took 4 bases from V and 5 from J; bases not matched to a gene: 11. CDR3 residues: CASSKTGGPFDEQYF. In nucleotides, the CDR3 is TGTGCCAGCAGCAAAACAGGGGGTCCCTTTGACGAGCAGTACTTC.